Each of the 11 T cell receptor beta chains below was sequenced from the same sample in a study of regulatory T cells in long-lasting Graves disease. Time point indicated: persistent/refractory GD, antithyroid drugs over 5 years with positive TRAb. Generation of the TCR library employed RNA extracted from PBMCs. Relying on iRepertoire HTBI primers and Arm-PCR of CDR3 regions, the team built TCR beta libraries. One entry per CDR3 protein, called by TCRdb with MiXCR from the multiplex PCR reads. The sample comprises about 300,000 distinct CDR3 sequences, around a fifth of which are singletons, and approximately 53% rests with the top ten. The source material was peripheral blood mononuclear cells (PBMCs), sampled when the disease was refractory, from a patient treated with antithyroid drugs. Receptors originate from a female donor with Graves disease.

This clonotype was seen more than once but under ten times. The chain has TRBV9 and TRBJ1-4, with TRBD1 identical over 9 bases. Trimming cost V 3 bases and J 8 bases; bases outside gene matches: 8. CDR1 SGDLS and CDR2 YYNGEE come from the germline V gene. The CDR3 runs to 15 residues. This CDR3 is CASSADGTGSEKLFF. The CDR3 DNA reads TGTGCCAGCAGCGCGGACGGGACAGGGTCCGAAAAACTGTTTTTT.

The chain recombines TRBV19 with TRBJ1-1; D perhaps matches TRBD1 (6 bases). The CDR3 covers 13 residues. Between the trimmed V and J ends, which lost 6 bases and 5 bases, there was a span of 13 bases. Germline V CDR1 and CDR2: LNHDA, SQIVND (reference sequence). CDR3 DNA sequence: TGTGCCAGTAGCCAACGGGGGCCAACTGAAGCTTTCTTT. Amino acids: CASSQRGPTEAFF.

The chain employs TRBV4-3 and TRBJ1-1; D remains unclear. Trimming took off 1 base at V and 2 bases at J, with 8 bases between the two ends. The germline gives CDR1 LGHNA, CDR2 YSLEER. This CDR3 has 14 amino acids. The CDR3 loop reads CASSQVRVNTEAFF. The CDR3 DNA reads TGCGCCAGCAGCCAAGTAAGGGTAAACACTGAAGCTTTCTTT.

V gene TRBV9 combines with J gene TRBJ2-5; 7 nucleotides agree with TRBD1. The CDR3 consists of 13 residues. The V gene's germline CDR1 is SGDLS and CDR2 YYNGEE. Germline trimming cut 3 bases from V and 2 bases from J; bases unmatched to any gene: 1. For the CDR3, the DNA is TGTGCCAGCAGCGCGACAGGGCAAGAGACCCAGTACTTC. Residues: CASSATGQETQYF.

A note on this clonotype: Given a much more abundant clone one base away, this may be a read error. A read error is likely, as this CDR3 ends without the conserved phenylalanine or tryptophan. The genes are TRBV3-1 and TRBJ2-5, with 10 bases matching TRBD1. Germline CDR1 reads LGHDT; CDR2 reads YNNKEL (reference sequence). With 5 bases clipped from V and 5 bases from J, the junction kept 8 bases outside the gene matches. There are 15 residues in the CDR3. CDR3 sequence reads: CASSLRTGGLETQYL. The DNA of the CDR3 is TGTGCCAGCAGCTTGAGGACAGGGGGTCTCGAGACCCAGTACCTC.

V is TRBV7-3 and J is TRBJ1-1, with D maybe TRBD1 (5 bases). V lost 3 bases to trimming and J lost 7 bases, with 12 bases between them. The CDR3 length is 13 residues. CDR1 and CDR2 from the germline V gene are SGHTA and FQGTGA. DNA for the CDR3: TGTGCCAGCAGCTTGACGGGGCGGGATGAAGCTTTCTTT. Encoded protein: CASSLTGRDEAFF. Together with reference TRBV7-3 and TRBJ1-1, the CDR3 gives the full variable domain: GAGVSQTPSNKVTEKGKYVELRCDPISGHTALYWYRQSLGQGPEFLIYFQGTGAADDSGLPNDRFFAVRPEGSVSTLKIQRTERGDSAVYLCASSLTGRDEAFFGQGTRLTVV.

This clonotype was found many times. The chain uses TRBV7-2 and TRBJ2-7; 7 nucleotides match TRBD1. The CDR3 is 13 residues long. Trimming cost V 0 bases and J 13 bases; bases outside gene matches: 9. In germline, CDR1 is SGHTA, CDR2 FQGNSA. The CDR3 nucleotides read TGTGCCAGCAGCTTAGCCGGACAGGCATATGGTTACTTC. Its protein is CASSLAGQAYGYF.

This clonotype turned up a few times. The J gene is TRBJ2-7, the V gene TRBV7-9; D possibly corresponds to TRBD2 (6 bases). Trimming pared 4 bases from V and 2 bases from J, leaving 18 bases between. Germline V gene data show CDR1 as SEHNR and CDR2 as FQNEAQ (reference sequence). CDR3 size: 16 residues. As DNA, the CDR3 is TGTGCCAGCAGCTCTCAAATTTCTAGCGCAACCTACGAGCAGTACTTC. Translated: CASSSQISSATYEQYF. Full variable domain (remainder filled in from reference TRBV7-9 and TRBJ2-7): DTGVSQNPRHKITKRGQNVTFRCDPISEHNRLYWYRQTLGQGPEFLTYFQNEAQLEKSRLLSDRFSAERPKGSFSTLEIQRTEQGDSAMYLCASSSQISSATYEQYFGPGTRLTVT.

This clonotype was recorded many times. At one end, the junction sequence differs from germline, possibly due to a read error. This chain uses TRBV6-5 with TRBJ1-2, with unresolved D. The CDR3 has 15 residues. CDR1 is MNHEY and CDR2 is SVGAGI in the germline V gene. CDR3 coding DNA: TGTGCCAGCAGTAACTCACACGCCCCTAACTATGGCTACACCTTC. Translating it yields CASSNSHAPNYGYTF.

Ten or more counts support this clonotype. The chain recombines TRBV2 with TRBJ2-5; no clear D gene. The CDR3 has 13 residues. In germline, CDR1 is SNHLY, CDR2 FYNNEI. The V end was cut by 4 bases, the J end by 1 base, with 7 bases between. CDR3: CASSGDFQETQYF. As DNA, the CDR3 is TGTGCCAGCAGTGGGGATTTCCAAGAGACCCAGTACTTC.

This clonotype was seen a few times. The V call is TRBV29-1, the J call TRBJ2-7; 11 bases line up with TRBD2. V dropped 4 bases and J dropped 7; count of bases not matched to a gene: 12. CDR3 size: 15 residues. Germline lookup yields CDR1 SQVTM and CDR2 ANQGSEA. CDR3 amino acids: CSVGPRLAGKGEQYF. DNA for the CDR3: TGCAGCGTTGGGCCCCGACTAGCGGGAAAAGGGGAGCAGTACTTC.